These T cell receptor beta chains were read from a single sample in a study of vaccination and CD4 T cells after COVID-19. TCRdb passed the PCR reads through MiXCR, listing each CDR3 protein once. The sample lists 20,000 to 25,000 distinct CDR3 sequences; 65% to 70% were seen once. Which antigens these TCRs recognize remains unknown. The material sequenced was CD4+ T cells from blood, cultured in vitro. These receptors all come from a human donor who had recovered from COVID-19. Each CDR3 is given with its conserved first and last residue. The order of the fields is CDR3 DNA, CDR3 protein, clone size, V gene, D gene, J gene, CDR3 length. The D gene is left open where the match is weak. The size field is filled for only some rows; it gives once, few, many or a size class.

CDR3 DNA: .
CDR3 protein: CISVPEAPRGIVQPQHF
clone size: .
V gene: TRBV7-5
D gene: .
J gene: TRBJ1-5
CDR3 length: 17

CDR3 DNA: TGTGCCAGCAGTGAACAGGGGTATTATGGCTACACCTTC
CDR3 protein: CASSEQGYYGYTF
clone size: .
V gene: TRBV12-3/TRBV12-4
D gene: TRBD1
J gene: TRBJ1-2
CDR3 length: 13

CDR3 DNA: TGTGCCAGCAGCTTTTCAGGGCCAGATACGCAGTATTTT
CDR3 protein: CASSFSGPDTQYF
clone size: .
V gene: TRBV7-2
D gene: .
J gene: TRBJ2-3
CDR3 length: 13

CDR3 DNA: TGTGCCAGCGGGCAGCGGGGGGTCCAAGAGACCCAGTACTTC
CDR3 protein: CASGQRGVQETQYF
clone size: .
V gene: TRBV11-2
D gene: TRBD2
J gene: TRBJ2-5
CDR3 length: 14

CDR3 DNA: TGCAGTGCTAGAGGGACTAGCGGGACGGGAGAGACCCAGTACTTC
CDR3 protein: CSARGTSGTGETQYF
clone size: few
V gene: TRBV20-1
D gene: TRBD2
J gene: TRBJ2-5
CDR3 length: 15

CDR3 DNA: TGTGCCAGCAGCCAGGGAGGGGGTGGTCAGCCCCAGCATTTT
CDR3 protein: CASSQGGGGQPQHF
clone size: .
V gene: TRBV7-2
D gene: .
J gene: TRBJ1-5
CDR3 length: 14

CDR3 DNA: TGTGCCAGCAGCCGTGCCGGAAATCAGCCCCAGCATTTT
CDR3 protein: CASSRAGNQPQHF
clone size: .
V gene: TRBV6-1
D gene: .
J gene: TRBJ1-5
CDR3 length: 13

CDR3 DNA: TGTGCCAGTAGTAAACAGGGGGCCGTAAGAATGAACACTGAAGCTTTCTTT
CDR3 protein: CASSKQGAVRMNTEAFF
clone size: few
V gene: TRBV19
D gene: TRBD1
J gene: TRBJ1-1
CDR3 length: 17

CDR3 DNA: TGCAGCGTTGTTTGGACAGCGAACACCGGGGAGCTGTTTTTT
CDR3 protein: CSVVWTANTGELFF
clone size: medium-sized
V gene: TRBV29-1
D gene: .
J gene: TRBJ2-2
CDR3 length: 14

CDR3 DNA: TGTGCCAGCAGCCAAAGCGGCAGCTCCTACAATGAGCAGTTCTTC
CDR3 protein: CASSQSGSSYNEQFF
clone size: .
V gene: TRBV11-1
D gene: .
J gene: TRBJ2-1
CDR3 length: 15

CDR3 DNA: TGTGCCAGCAGCTTAAGCGGGGGTAACAATGAGCAGTTCTTC
CDR3 protein: CASSLSGGNNEQFF
clone size: .
V gene: TRBV7-3
D gene: TRBD2
J gene: TRBJ2-1
CDR3 length: 14

CDR3 DNA: TGTGCCAGCAGCCTAAACCCGAGCTACGAGCAGTACTTC
CDR3 protein: CASSLNPSYEQYF
clone size: once
V gene: TRBV7-8
D gene: .
J gene: TRBJ2-7
CDR3 length: 13

CDR3 DNA: TGTGCCAGCAGTCGGGGGGGACAGGGAAGAGGGCCCCAGCATTTT
CDR3 protein: CASSRGGQGRGPQHF
clone size: .
V gene: TRBV12-3/TRBV12-4
D gene: TRBD1
J gene: TRBJ1-5
CDR3 length: 15

CDR3 DNA: TGTGCCAGTAGTATAGAGTCGGCAGCCTATGGCTACACCTTC
CDR3 protein: CASSIESAAYGYTF
clone size: .
V gene: TRBV19
D gene: .
J gene: TRBJ1-2
CDR3 length: 14

CDR3 DNA: TGCAGTGCTGAGGGGCATAGCTATGGCTACACCTTC
CDR3 protein: CSAEGHSYGYTF
clone size: .
V gene: TRBV20-1
D gene: .
J gene: TRBJ1-2
CDR3 length: 12

CDR3 DNA: TGTGCCAGCAGTCTATCGGGACAGGCGAACACCGGGGAGCTGTTTTTT
CDR3 protein: CASSLSGQANTGELFF
clone size: .
V gene: TRBV19
D gene: TRBD1
J gene: TRBJ2-2
CDR3 length: 16

CDR3 DNA: TGTGCCAGCAGCTCCCAGGGGTCGACTGAAGCTTTCTTT
CDR3 protein: CASSSQGSTEAFF
clone size: .
V gene: TRBV7-2
D gene: .
J gene: TRBJ1-1
CDR3 length: 13

CDR3 DNA: TGTGCCAGCAGTTCAGGGGGCGCAGGGTTTCCTGAAGCTTTCTTT
CDR3 protein: CASSSGGAGFPEAFF
clone size: few
V gene: TRBV6-5
D gene: TRBD1
J gene: TRBJ1-1
CDR3 length: 15

CDR3 DNA: TGTGCCAGCAGGCCCGACAGTTATGGCTACACCTTC
CDR3 protein: CASRPDSYGYTF
clone size: few
V gene: TRBV5-8
D gene: .
J gene: TRBJ1-2
CDR3 length: 12

CDR3 DNA: TGTGCCAGTATGCCGGGGGTTGAGGGTTGGAACACTGAAGCTTTCTTT
CDR3 protein: CASMPGVEGWNTEAFF
clone size: .
V gene: TRBV19
D gene: .
J gene: TRBJ1-1
CDR3 length: 16

CDR3 DNA: TGTGCCACCAGCAGAGGGGACATTCTATCCTACGAGCAGTACTTC
CDR3 protein: CATSRGDILSYEQYF
clone size: few
V gene: TRBV15
D gene: .
J gene: TRBJ2-7
CDR3 length: 15

CDR3 DNA: TGTGCCAGCAGTGATTCGGGACAGGGGGCTTCCCCCCTCCACTTT
CDR3 protein: CASSDSGQGASPLHF
clone size: .
V gene: TRBV2
D gene: TRBD1
J gene: TRBJ1-6
CDR3 length: 15

CDR3 DNA: TGTGCCAGTAGTGTCAGGGATCGCTACACCTTC
CDR3 protein: CASSVRDRYTF
clone size: .
V gene: TRBV19
D gene: .
J gene: TRBJ1-2
CDR3 length: 11

CDR3 DNA: TGCGCCAGCAGCTACCCACAGGGACAGGGGAACACTGAAGCTTTCTTT
CDR3 protein: CASSYPQGQGNTEAFF
clone size: .
V gene: TRBV5-1
D gene: TRBD1
J gene: TRBJ1-1
CDR3 length: 16

CDR3 DNA: TGTGCCAGCAGCCCAAGGGACGTTGATGGCTACACCTTC
CDR3 protein: CASSPRDVDGYTF
clone size: .
V gene: TRBV7-9
D gene: .
J gene: TRBJ1-2
CDR3 length: 13

CDR3 DNA: TGTGCCGGTGACCCGCTCCGGGGCTACACCTTC
CDR3 protein: CAGDPLRGYTF
clone size: .
V gene: TRBV30
D gene: .
J gene: TRBJ1-2
CDR3 length: 11

CDR3 DNA: TGTGCCAGCAGCCCAGGGGTGGCGGGAGAGGGAACCGGGGAGCTGTTTTTT
CDR3 protein: CASSPGVAGEGTGELFF
clone size: .
V gene: TRBV2
D gene: .
J gene: TRBJ2-2
CDR3 length: 17

CDR3 DNA: TGTGCCAGCAGGGGACAGGGGATCGGGGAGCTGTTTTTT
CDR3 protein: CASRGQGIGELFF
clone size: .
V gene: TRBV6-2/TRBV6-3
D gene: TRBD1
J gene: TRBJ2-2
CDR3 length: 13

CDR3 DNA: TGCAGTGCTAGAGTCAGGGCGAACACCGGGGAGCTGTTTTTT
CDR3 protein: CSARVRANTGELFF
clone size: .
V gene: TRBV20-1
D gene: .
J gene: TRBJ2-2
CDR3 length: 14

CDR3 DNA: TGTGCCAGCAGCCCCGGGTGGGGAGTACAACTCTACGAGCAGTACTTC
CDR3 protein: CASSPGWGVQLYEQYF
clone size: .
V gene: TRBV12-3/TRBV12-4
D gene: .
J gene: TRBJ2-7
CDR3 length: 16

CDR3 DNA: TGTGCCAGCAGCCTCCGTTCCAGACCTTTAAAAAGGGGGAACACTGAAGCTTTCTTT
CDR3 protein: CASSLRSRPLKRGNTEAFF
clone size: .
V gene: TRBV7-6
D gene: .
J gene: TRBJ1-1
CDR3 length: 19

CDR3 DNA: TGTGCCAGCAGTGCAGTAGTCGGCTACACCTTC
CDR3 protein: CASSAVVGYTF
clone size: .
V gene: TRBV6-1
D gene: .
J gene: TRBJ1-2
CDR3 length: 11

CDR3 DNA: TGTGCCAGCAGCTCACAGGGGACAGTAGCTTTCTTT
CDR3 protein: CASSSQGTVAFF
clone size: few
V gene: TRBV7-2
D gene: TRBD1
J gene: TRBJ1-1
CDR3 length: 12

CDR3 DNA: TGTGCCAGCAGCTTATCGACACATCGGGATTCACCCCTCCACTTT
CDR3 protein: CASSLSTHRDSPLHF
clone size: few
V gene: TRBV11-2
D gene: .
J gene: TRBJ1-6
CDR3 length: 15

CDR3 DNA: TGTGCCAGCAGCTTGAGTGCGGTGCAAGAGACCCAGTACTTC
CDR3 protein: CASSLSAVQETQYF
clone size: .
V gene: TRBV7-2
D gene: .
J gene: TRBJ2-5
CDR3 length: 14

CDR3 DNA: TGTGCCAGCAGCCCCATCGGGGCATCAGATACGCAGTATTTT
CDR3 protein: CASSPIGASDTQYF
clone size: .
V gene: TRBV7-9
D gene: .
J gene: TRBJ2-3
CDR3 length: 14

CDR3 DNA: TGTGCCACCAGTGCCGGTCAAGAGACCCAGTACTTC
CDR3 protein: CATSAGQETQYF
clone size: .
V gene: TRBV24-1
D gene: .
J gene: TRBJ2-5
CDR3 length: 12

CDR3 DNA: TGTGCCAGCAAAAGGTGGGGACTGGGCTCGGGAGAGCAGTACTTC
CDR3 protein: CASKRWGLGSGEQYF
clone size: .
V gene: TRBV2
D gene: .
J gene: TRBJ2-7
CDR3 length: 15

CDR3 DNA: TGTGCCACCAAACAAACAGGGGAAGAGACCCAGTACTTC
CDR3 protein: CATKQTGEETQYF
clone size: .
V gene: TRBV2
D gene: TRBD1
J gene: TRBJ2-5
CDR3 length: 13

CDR3 DNA: TGTGCCAGCAGCCAAGGGAGGAACACTGAAGCTTTCTTT
CDR3 protein: CASSQGRNTEAFF
clone size: .
V gene: TRBV7-2
D gene: .
J gene: TRBJ1-1
CDR3 length: 13

CDR3 DNA: TGCAGTGCTAGATCTACAGGGGCGAGCAATCAGCCCCAGCATTTT
CDR3 protein: CSARSTGASNQPQHF
clone size: .
V gene: TRBV20-1
D gene: TRBD1
J gene: TRBJ1-5
CDR3 length: 15

CDR3 DNA: TGTGCCAGCACCTCCACCGGGACAGGGACCTATGGCTACACCTTC
CDR3 protein: CASTSTGTGTYGYTF
clone size: few
V gene: TRBV28
D gene: TRBD1
J gene: TRBJ1-2
CDR3 length: 15

CDR3 DNA: TGCGCCAGCAGCTTATATACAGGGAACACTGAAGCTTTCTTT
CDR3 protein: CASSLYTGNTEAFF
clone size: once
V gene: TRBV5-1
D gene: .
J gene: TRBJ1-1
CDR3 length: 14

CDR3 DNA: TGTGCCACCAGCAGAGACTACAGCTCTGGAAACACCATATATTTT
CDR3 protein: CATSRDYSSGNTIYF
clone size: few
V gene: TRBV15
D gene: .
J gene: TRBJ1-3
CDR3 length: 15

CDR3 DNA: TGTGCCAGCGGACTGACGAAAGGGGCAGATACGCAGTATTTT
CDR3 protein: CASGLTKGADTQYF
clone size: .
V gene: TRBV7-2
D gene: .
J gene: TRBJ2-3
CDR3 length: 14